This paragraph reports one T cell receptor (beta chain). In the study's own analysis: Estimation of nucleated cell counts was performed using reference gene primer amplification. TCRdb keeps only in-frame clones here, not all; method: immunoSEQ multiplex PCR. V, J and clone size are those of that table, while D and trimming were read from the DNA. The table records over 130,000 clones, 80% to 90% of them present only once. CDR1 is KGHSH, CDR2 LQKENI, per germline. This CDR3 region has 15 residues. V lost 2 bases and J lost 0, with 9 bases in between. The data were obtained in a study of blood T cell repertoires in COVID-19. Study information: Acute and convalescent COVID-19 samples came from the United States, Italy and Spain. PBMCs, B-cell-depleted T cells, or T cells were the source of the cDNA or gDNA that made up the material.

Sequenced material: peripheral blood. This TCR was sampled from an elderly woman with acute or convalescent COVID-19. V and J are TRBV18 and TRBJ2-3; tentative D call: TRBD1 (6 bases). The CDR3 DNA reads as TGTGCCAGCTCACCATTGCAGGGGAGCACAGATACGCAGTATTTT. Translation gives CASSPLQGSTDTQYF.